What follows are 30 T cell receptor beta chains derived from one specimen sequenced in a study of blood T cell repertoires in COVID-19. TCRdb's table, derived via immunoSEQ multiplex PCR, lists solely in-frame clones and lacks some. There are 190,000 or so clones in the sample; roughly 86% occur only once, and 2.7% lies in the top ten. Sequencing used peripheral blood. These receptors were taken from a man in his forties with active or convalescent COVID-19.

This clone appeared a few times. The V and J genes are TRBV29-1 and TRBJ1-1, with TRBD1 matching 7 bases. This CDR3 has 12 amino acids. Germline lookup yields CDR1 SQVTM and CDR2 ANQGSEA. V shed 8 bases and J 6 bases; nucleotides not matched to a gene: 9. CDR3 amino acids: CSQTGNAAEAFF. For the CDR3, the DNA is TGCAGCCAGACAGGGAATGCGGCTGAAGCTTTCTTT.

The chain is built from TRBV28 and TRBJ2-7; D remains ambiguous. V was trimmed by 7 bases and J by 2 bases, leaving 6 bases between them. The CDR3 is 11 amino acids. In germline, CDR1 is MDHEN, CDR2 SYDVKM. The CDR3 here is CASTRAYEQYF. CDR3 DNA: TGTGCCAGCACCCGGGCCTACGAGCAGTACTTC.

CDR3 bases: TGTGCCAGCAGTTACCCGACGGACAGGAACAGCGGCTACACCTTC. Protein: CASSYPTDRNSGYTF. V and J are TRBV6-6 and TRBJ1-2; 7 nucleotides agree with TRBD1. The CDR3 has 15 amino acids. With V trimmed by 2 bases and J by 8 bases, 11 bases remained unmatched. The germline gives CDR1 MNHNY, CDR2 SVGAGI (reference sequence).

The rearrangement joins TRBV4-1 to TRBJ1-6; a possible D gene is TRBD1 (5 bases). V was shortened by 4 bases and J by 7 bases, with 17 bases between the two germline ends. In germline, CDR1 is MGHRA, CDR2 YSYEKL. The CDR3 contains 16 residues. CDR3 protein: CASSPPDSFLNSPLHF. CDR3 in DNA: TGCGCCAGCAGCCCCCCAGACAGTTTTCTAAATTCACCCCTCCACTTT.

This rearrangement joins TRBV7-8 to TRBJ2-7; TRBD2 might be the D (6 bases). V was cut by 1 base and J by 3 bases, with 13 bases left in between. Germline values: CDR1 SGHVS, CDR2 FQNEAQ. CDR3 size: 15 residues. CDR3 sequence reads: CASSLGEGSGYEQYF. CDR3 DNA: TGTGCCAGCAGCTTAGGTGAGGGTAGCGGCTACGAGCAGTACTTC.

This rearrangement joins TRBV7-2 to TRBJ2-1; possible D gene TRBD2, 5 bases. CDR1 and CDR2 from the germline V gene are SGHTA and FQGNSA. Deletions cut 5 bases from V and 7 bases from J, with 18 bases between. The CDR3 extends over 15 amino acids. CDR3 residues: CASSLWAGGENEQFF. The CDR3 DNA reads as TGTGCCAGCAGCCTGTGGGCAGGAGGAGAGAATGAGCAGTTCTTC.

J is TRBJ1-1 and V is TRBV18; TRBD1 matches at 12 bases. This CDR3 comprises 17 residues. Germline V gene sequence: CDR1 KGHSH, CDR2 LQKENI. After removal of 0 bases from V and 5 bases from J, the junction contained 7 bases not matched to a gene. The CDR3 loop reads CASSPPRDRGPGTEAFF. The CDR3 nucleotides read TGTGCCAGCTCACCACCCCGGGACAGGGGGCCGGGTACTGAAGCTTTCTTT.

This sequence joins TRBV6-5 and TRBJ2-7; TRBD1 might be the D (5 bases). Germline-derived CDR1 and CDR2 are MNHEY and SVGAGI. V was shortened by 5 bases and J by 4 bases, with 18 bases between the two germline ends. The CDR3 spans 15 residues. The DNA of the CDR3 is TGTGCCAGCAGTCCGACAGCGTCACAGAGATACGAGCAGTACTTC. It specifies CASSPTASQRYEQYF.

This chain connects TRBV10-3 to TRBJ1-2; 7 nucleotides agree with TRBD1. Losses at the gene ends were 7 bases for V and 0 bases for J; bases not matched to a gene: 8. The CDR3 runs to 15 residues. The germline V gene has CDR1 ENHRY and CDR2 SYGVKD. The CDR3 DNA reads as TGTGCCATCACCTCCCGGACAGGCACTAACTATGGCTACACCTTC. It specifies CAITSRTGTNYGYTF.

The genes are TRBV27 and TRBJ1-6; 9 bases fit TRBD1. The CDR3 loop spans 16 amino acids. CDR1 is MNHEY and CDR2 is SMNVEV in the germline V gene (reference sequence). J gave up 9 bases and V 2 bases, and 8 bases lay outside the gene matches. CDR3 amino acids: CASSLRGTGSFSPLHF. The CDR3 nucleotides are TGTGCCAGCAGTTTACGGGGGACAGGGTCTTTTTCACCCCTCCACTTT.

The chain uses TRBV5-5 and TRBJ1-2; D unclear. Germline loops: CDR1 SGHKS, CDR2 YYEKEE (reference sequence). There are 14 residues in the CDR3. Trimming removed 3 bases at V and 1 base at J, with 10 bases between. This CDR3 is CASSWEESNYGYTF. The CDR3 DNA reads TGTGCCAGCAGCTGGGAGGAGAGTAACTATGGCTACACCTTC.

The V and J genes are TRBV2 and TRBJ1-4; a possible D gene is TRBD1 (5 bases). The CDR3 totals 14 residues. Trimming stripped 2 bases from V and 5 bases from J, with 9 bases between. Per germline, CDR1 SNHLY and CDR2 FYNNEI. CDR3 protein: CASSEMGQNEKLFF. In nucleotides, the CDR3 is TGTGCCAGCAGTGAAATGGGGCAGAATGAAAAACTGTTTTTT.

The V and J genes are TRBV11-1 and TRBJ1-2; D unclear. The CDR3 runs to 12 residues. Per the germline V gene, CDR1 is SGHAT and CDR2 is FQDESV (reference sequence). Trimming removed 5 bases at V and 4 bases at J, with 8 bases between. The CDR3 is CASSHTSYGYTF. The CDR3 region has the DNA TGTGCCAGCAGCCATACAAGCTATGGCTACACCTTC.

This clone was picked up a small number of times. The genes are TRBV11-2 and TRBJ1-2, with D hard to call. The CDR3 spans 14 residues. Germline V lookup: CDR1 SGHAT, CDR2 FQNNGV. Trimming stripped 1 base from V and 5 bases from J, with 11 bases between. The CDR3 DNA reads TGTGCCAGCAGCTTAGCAGGAATGCAGTATGGCTACACCTTC. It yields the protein CASSLAGMQYGYTF.

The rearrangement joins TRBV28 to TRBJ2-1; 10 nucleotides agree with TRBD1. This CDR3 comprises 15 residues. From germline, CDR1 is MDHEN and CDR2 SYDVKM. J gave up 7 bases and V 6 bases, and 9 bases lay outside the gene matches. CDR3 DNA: TGTGCCAGCAGCCTCGACAGGGGGCGAGCTAATGAGCAGTTCTTC. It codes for CASSLDRGRANEQFF.

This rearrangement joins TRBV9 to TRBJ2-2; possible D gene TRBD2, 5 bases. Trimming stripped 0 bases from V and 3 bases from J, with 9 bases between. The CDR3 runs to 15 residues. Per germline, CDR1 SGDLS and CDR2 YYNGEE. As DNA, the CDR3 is TGTGCCAGCAGCGTAGATTCGAGGGACACCGGGGAGCTGTTTTTT. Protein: CASSVDSRDTGELFF.

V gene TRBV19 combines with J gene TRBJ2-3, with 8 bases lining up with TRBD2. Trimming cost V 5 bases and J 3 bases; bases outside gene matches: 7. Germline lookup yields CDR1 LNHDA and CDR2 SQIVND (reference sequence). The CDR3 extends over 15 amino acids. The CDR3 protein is CASSSPGGGTDTQYF. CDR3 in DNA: TGTGCCAGTAGTTCCCCCGGGGGGGGGACAGATACGCAGTATTTT.

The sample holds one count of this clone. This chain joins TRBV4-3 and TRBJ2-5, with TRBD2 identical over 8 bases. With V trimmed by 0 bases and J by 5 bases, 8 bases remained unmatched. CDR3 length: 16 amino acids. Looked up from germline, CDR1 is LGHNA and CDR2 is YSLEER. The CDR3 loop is CASSQDSGGPGETQYF. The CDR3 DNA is TGCGCCAGCAGCCAAGATTCGGGGGGGCCAGGGGAGACCCAGTACTTC.

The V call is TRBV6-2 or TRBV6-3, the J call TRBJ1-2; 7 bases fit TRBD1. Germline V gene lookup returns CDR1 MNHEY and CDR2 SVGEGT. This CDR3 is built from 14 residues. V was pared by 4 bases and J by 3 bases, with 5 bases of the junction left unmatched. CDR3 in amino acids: CASSSTGTDYGYTF. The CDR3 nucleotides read TGTGCCAGCAGTTCCACCGGGACAGACTATGGCTACACCTTC.

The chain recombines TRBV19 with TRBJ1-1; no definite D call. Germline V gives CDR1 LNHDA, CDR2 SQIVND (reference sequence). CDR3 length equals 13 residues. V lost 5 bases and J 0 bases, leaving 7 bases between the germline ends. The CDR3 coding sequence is TGTGCCAGTAGTCTGAGCATGAACACTGAAGCTTTCTTT. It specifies CASSLSMNTEAFF.

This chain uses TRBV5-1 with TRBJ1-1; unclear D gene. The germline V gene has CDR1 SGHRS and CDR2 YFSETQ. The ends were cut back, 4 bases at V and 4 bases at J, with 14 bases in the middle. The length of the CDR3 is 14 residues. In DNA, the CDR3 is TGCGCCAGCAGCCCGGATCTCTGGAGCACTGAAGCTTTCTTT. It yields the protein CASSPDLWSTEAFF.

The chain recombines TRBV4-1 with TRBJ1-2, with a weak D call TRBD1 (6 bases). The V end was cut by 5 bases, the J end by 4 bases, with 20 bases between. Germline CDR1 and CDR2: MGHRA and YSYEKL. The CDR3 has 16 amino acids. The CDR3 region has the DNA TGCGCCAGCAGCTCCCGGGACACCAGTCCCTTCTATGGCTACACCTTC. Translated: CASSSRDTSPFYGYTF.

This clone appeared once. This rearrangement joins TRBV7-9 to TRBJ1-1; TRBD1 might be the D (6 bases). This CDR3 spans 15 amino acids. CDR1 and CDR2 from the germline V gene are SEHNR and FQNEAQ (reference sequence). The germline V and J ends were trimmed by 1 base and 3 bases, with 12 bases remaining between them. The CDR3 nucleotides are TGTGCCAGCAGCTTAGAAGGGGGAATCGACACTGAAGCTTTCTTT. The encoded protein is CASSLEGGIDTEAFF. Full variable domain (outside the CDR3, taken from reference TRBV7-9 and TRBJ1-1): DTGVSQNPRHKITKRGQNVTFRCDPISEHNRLYWYRQTLGQGPEFLTYFQNEAQLEKSRLLSDRFSAERPKGSFSTLEIQRTEQGDSAMYLCASSLEGGIDTEAFFGQGTRLTVV.

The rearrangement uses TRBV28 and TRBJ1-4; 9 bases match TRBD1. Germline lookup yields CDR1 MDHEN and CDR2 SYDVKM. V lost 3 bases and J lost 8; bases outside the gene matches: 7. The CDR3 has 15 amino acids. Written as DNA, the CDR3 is TGTGCCAGCAGTTTCGGGGGGACAGGGAACGAAAAACTGTTTTTT. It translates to CASSFGGTGNEKLFF.

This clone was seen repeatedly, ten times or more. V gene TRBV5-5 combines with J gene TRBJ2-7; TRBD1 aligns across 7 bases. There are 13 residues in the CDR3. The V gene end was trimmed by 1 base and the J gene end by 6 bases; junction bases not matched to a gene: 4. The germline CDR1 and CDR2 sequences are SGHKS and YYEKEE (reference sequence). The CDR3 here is CASSLRGLLEQYF. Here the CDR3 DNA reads TGTGCCAGCAGCTTGAGGGGGCTACTCGAGCAGTACTTC.

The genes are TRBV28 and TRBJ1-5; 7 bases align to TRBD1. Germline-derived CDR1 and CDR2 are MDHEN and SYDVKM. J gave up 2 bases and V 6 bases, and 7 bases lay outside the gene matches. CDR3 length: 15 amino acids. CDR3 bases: TGTGCCAGCAGCCGAAACGGACAGGGCAATCAGCCCCAGCATTTT. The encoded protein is CASSRNGQGNQPQHF. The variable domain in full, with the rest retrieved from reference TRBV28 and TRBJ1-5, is DVKVTQSSRYLVKRTGEKVFLECVQDMDHENMFWYRQDPGLGLRLIYFSYDVKMKEKGDIPEGYSVSREKKERFSLILESASTNQTSMYLCASSRNGQGNQPQHFGDGTRLSIL.

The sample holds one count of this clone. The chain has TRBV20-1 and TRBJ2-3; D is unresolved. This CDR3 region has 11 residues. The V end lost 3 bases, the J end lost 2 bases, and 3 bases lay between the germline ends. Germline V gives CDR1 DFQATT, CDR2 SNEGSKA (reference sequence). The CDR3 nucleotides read TGCAGTGCTAGGTACACAGATACGCAGTATTTT. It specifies CSARYTDTQYF.

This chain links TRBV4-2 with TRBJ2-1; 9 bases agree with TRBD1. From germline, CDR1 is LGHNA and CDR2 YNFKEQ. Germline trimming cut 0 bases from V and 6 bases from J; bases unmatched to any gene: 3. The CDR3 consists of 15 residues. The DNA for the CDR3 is TGTGCCAGCAGCCAAGAACAGGGGGCGCGCAATGAGCAGTTCTTC. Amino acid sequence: CASSQEQGARNEQFF.

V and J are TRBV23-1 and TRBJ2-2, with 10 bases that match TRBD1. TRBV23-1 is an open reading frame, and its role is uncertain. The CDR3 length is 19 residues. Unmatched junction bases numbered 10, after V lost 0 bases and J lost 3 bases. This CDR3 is CASSQSSGDRGFHTGELFF. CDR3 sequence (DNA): TGCGCCAGCAGTCAATCGAGTGGGGACAGGGGTTTCCACACCGGGGAGCTGTTTTTT.

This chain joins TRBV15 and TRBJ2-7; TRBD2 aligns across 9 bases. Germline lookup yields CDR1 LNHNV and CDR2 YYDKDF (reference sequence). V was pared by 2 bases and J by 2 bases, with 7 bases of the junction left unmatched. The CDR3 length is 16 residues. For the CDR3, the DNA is TGTGCCACCAGCAGACAACGAGCGGGGGGACCCTACGAGCAGTACTTC. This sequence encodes CATSRQRAGGPYEQYF.